This TCR beta chain appears in the sequencing data of a study of long-term antiretroviral therapy in people with HIV. Study details: First collections came about a decade before the 2015 immediate-ART recommendation. Overall study findings and caveats: Despite increasing after ART, diversity remained lower than that of transplant donor controls. Controls exceeded HIV repertoires in CDR3 length range.

Trimming pared 8 bases from V and 1 base from J, leaving 18 bases between. The CDR3 loop spans 16 amino acids. Germline V lookup: CDR1 SGHTA, CDR2 FQGNSA. Assay version v3.0 of immunoSEQ was used, and it was run at survey level. TCRdb's copy holds only in-frame clones and misses some; the assay was immunoSEQ multiplex PCR. Of just under 20,000 clones listed, about 91% were seen once; the top ten hold 3.5% to 4.5%. On this clone itself: As yet, its antigen is unknown.

Each donor had at least one pre-ART and at least two post-ART PBMC samples. J is TRBJ2-1 and V is TRBV7-2, with a possible D match to TRBD2 (7 bases). This clonotype was obtained from a man younger than 35 with HIV. This sample comprised unsorted PBMCs, obtained 2.1 years after starting antiretroviral therapy. The DNA for the CDR3 is TGTGCCAGCGATCATGGGGGGGCATGGTCCTACAATGAGCAGTTCTTC. Amino acid sequence: CASDHGGAWSYNEQFF. Supplemented by reference TRBV7-2 and TRBJ2-1, the full variable domain reads GAGVSQSPSNKVTEKGKDVELRCDPISGHTALYWYRQSLGQGLEFLIYFQGNSAPDKSGLPSDRFSAERTGGSVSTLTIQRTQQEDSAVYLCASDHGGAWSYNEQFFGPGTRLTVL.